This TCR beta chain comes out of a study of tumor and adjacent non-tumor tissue in lung cancer. Study overall: Stage I to III disease affected 10 men and roughly 5 women aged about 30 to 76.

This clonotype was seen repeatedly, ten times or more. Its antigen remains unknown. Study-level results: Higher tumor TCR diversity was associated with shorter survival.

RNA was extracted from bulk tissue without any cell sorting. The normal lung tissue was taken more than 3 cm from the tumor edge. Newly diagnosed lung cancer patients had thoracic surgery in China, August–late 2014, without prior chemotherapy. The library came from three nested PCR rounds adapted from ARM-PCR protocols. TCRdb ran MiXCR on the multiplex PCR reads and lists one entry per CDR3 protein. The data show about 43,000 distinct CDR3 sequences, with 60% seen just once and 45% held by the top ten. CDR1 and CDR2 from the germline V gene are GTSNPN and SVGIG (reference sequence). The CDR3 length is 15 residues. The V gene end was trimmed by 0 bases and the J gene end by 8 bases; junction bases not matched to a gene: 9.

V and J are TRBV30 and TRBJ2-1; TRBD2 aligns across 8 bases. The sequencing input was distant non-tumor lung tissue. This receptor was obtained from a man aged 50 to 59 with non-small cell lung cancer. The CDR3 coding sequence is TGTGCCTGGAGTGTAAAAAGCGGGGGCCGCGATGAGCAGTTCTTC. Protein product: CAWSVKSGGRDEQFF.